These 10 T cell receptor beta chains share one sample of origin, sequenced in a study of T cell changes during pregnancy in multiple sclerosis. Sequenced by immunoSEQ multiplex PCR; TCRdb stores in-frame clones only, minus some. The sample contains 35,000 to 40,000 clones, under 95% of which appear only once. The sample consisted of CD4+ T cells from peripheral blood mononuclear cells, taken in the third trimester of pregnancy. The receptors shown here come from a female donor in good health, enrolled as a control in a pregnancy study.

The rearrangement uses TRBV5-1 and TRBJ1-1; D is unclear. This CDR3 contains 15 residues. The germline V gene encodes CDR1 SGHRS and CDR2 YFSETQ. Trimming cost V 4 bases and J 2 bases, with 15 bases left between them. This CDR3 is CASSTRPLANTEAFF. CDR3 sequence (DNA): TGCGCCAGCAGCACTCGGCCGTTAGCAAACACTGAAGCTTTCTTT.

The chain has TRBV5-4 and TRBJ2-3; TRBD2 matches 12 bases. V dropped 1 base and J dropped 6; count of bases not matched to a gene: 3. Germline V CDR1 and CDR2: SGHNT, YYREEE (reference sequence). This CDR3 is built from 15 residues. The CDR3 here is CASSLKTSGSDTQYF. DNA of the CDR3: TGTGCCAGCAGCTTGAAGACTAGCGGGAGTGATACGCAGTATTTT.

The chain has TRBV7-3 and TRBJ2-1, with 10 bases identical to TRBD2. With 0 bases clipped from V and 6 bases from J, the junction kept 11 bases outside the gene matches. The CDR3 consists of 18 residues. CDR1 and CDR2 (germline): SGHTA, FQGTGA. The CDR3 region has the DNA TGTGCCAGCAGCTTAACGTTCAGCGGGGGGGCCAGTATCAATGAGCAGTTCTTC. Its protein product is CASSLTFSGGASINEQFF.

This rearrangement joins TRBV5-4 to TRBJ2-5; possible D gene TRBD2, 6 bases. This CDR3 has 14 amino acids. From germline, CDR1 is SGHNT and CDR2 YYREEE (reference sequence). Deletions cut 3 bases from V and 3 bases from J, with 12 bases between. Here the CDR3 DNA reads TGTGCCAGCAGCTCGCGGCGGGGTGAAGAGACCCAGTACTTC. Its translation: CASSSRRGEETQYF.

The V gene is TRBV5-1, the J gene TRBJ1-2; 10 bases line up with TRBD1. CDR1 is SGHRS, CDR2 YFSETQ, per germline. There are 14 residues in the CDR3. Trimming at V came to 4 bases and at J to 3 bases, leaving 3 bases not matched to a gene. In DNA form, the CDR3 reads TGCGCCAGCAGCAGAGGACAGGGGGACTATGGCTACACCTTC. Its protein product is CASSRGQGDYGYTF. The variable domain in full, with the rest retrieved from reference TRBV5-1 and TRBJ1-2, is KAGVTQTPRYLIKTRGQQVTLSCSPISGHRSVSWYQQTPGQGLQFLFEYFSETQRNKGNFPGRFSGRQFSNSRSEMNVSTLELGDSALYLCASSRGQGDYGYTFGSGTRLTVV.

The gene calls are TRBV5-6 and TRBJ2-7; TRBD1 matches at 9 bases. V lost 7 bases and J lost 4; bases outside the gene matches: 3. The germline CDR1 and CDR2 sequences are SGHDT and YYEEEE. This CDR3 comprises 12 residues. CDR3 region: CASGTGYYEQYF. The CDR3 DNA reads TGTGCCAGCGGGACAGGGTATTACGAGCAGTACTTC.

The rearrangement uses TRBV15 and TRBJ2-7; D is perhaps TRBD1 (5 bases). Trimming shortened V by 3 bases and J by 1 base, and 7 bases separated the two germline ends. Germline loops: CDR1 LNHNV, CDR2 YYDKDF (reference sequence). This CDR3 region has 13 residues. The CDR3 bases are TGTGCCACCAGCAGGACAGTTTCCTACGAGCAGTACTTC. This gives the protein CATSRTVSYEQYF.

The chain uses TRBV4-1 and TRBJ2-7; possibly TRBD2 for D (7 bases). The germline V gene has CDR1 MGHRA and CDR2 YSYEKL. CDR3 size: 19 residues. The germline V and J ends were trimmed by 0 bases and 6 bases, with 27 bases remaining between them. The CDR3 protein is CASSQDTGGGSNTPGEQYF. The CDR3 DNA sequence: TGCGCCAGCAGCCAAGATACCGGCGGGGGCTCCAACACCCCGGGCGAGCAGTACTTC.

As DNA, the CDR3 is TGTGCCAGCAGTGCACAGGGGGCGGGAGAGACCCAGTACTTC. Translating gives CASSAQGAGETQYF. The rearrangement uses TRBV2 and TRBJ2-5, with 9 nucleotides matching TRBD1. The CDR3 has 14 amino acids. V trimming: 4 bases; J trimming: 4 bases; junction bases outside the gene matches: 4. Germline V gene lookup returns CDR1 SNHLY and CDR2 FYNNEI. The full variable domain, in which reference TRBV2 and TRBJ2-5 provide the parts outside the CDR3, is EPEVTQTPSHQVTQMGQEVILRCVPISNHLYFYWYRQILGQKVEFLVSFYNNEISEKSEIFDDQFSVERPDGSNFTLKIRSTKLEDSAMYFCASSAQGAGETQYFGPGTRLLVL.

The chain links TRBV2 to TRBJ1-3; TRBD1 might be the D (6 bases). Germline V gene sequence: CDR1 SNHLY, CDR2 FYNNEI. V shed 6 bases and J shed 0 bases, with 12 bases lying between them. The CDR3 spans 15 residues. As DNA, the CDR3 is TGTGCCAGCAGCGCGGACAGAGCCTCTGGAAACACCATATATTTT. Its translation: CASSADRASGNTIYF.